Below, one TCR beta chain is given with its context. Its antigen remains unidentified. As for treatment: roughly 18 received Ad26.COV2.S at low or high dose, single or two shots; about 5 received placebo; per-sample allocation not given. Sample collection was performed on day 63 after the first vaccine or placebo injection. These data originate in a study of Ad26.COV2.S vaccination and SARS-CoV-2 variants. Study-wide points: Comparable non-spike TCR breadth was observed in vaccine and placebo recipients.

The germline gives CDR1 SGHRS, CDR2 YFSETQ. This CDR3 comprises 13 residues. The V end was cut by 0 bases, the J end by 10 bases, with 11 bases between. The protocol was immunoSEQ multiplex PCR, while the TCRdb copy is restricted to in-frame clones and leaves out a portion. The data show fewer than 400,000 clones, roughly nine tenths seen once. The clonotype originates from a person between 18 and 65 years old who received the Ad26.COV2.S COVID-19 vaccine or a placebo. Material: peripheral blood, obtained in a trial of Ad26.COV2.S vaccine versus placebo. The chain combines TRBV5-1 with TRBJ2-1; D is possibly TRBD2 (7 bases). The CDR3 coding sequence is TGCGCCAGCAGCTTGGCCAGGGGAGGGGAGCAGTTCTTC. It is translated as CASSLARGGEQFF.